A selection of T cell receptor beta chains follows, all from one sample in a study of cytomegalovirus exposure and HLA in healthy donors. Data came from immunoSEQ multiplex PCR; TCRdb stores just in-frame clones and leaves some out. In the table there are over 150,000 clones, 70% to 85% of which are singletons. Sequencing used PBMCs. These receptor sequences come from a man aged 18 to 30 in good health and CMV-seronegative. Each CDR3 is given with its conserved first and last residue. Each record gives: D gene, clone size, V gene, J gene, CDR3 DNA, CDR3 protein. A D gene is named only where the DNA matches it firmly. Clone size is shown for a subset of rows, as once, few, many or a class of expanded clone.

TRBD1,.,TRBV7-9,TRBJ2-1,TGTGCCAGCAGCTTAGGGGACAGGGGGGAAGTTGAGCAGTTCTTC,CASSLGDRGEVEQFF
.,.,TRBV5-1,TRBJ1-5,TGCGCCAGCAGCTTGTCAGGGCCAGAGCAGCCCCAGCATTTT,CASSLSGPEQPQHF
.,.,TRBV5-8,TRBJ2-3,TGTGCCAGCAGCTTCGGTTGGGATACGCAGTATTTT,CASSFGWDTQYF
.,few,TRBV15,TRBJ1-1,TGTGCCACCAGCAAACAGAGGGGGTACACTGAAGCTTTCTTT,CATSKQRGYTEAFF
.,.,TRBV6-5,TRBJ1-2,TGTGCCAGCGGAGCCAACGCGGACTTGATCTATGGCTACACCTTC,CASGANADLIYGYTF
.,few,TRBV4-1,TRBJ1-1,TGCGCCAGCAGCCACAGGGGTACTGGAATAATGAACACTGAAGCTTTCTTT,CASSHRGTGIMNTEAFF
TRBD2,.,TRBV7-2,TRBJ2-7,TGTGCCAGCAGCCAACGACAGGGGTTTCCAATAGCGGGAGGAGGCGAGCAGTACTTC,CASSQRQGFPIAGGGEQYF
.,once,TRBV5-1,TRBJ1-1,TGCGCCAGCAGCTTCACAGGGCACACTGAAGCTTTCTTT,CASSFTGHTEAFF
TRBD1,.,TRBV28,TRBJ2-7,TGTGCCAGCAGTTTATACACGGGACAGAAACCCTCCTTCTACGAGCAGTACTTC,CASSLYTGQKPSFYEQYF
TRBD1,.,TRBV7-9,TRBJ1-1,TGTGCCAGCAGCCCTCTATTTTGGGACAGGGGAGCCATCACTGAAGCTTTCTTT,CASSPLFWDRGAITEAFF
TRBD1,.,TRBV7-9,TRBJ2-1,TGTGCCAGCAGCTCGGACAGGGGAACATACAATGAGCAGTTCTTC,CASSSDRGTYNEQFF
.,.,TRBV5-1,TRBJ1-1,TGCGCCAGCAGCTTGTACAGGAACACTGAAGCTTTCTTT,CASSLYRNTEAFF
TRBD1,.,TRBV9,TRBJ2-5,TGTGCCAGCAGCGTGGGACAGGGGGCAGGGGAGACCCAGTACTTC,CASSVGQGAGETQYF
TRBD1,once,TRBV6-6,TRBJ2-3,TGTGCCAGCAGTTACCAACAGGGGTCTGGTACGCAGTATTTT,CASSYQQGSGTQYF
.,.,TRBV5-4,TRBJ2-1,TGTGCCAGCAGCTTGGCGGGGGGCCATACCTACAATGAGCAGTTCTTC,CASSLAGGHTYNEQFF
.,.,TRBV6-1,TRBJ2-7,TGTGCCAGCAGAGGGGGAGCCTCCCTCACCTACGAGCAGTACTTC,CASRGGASLTYEQYF
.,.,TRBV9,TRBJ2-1,TGTGCCAGCAGCGTAACAGGGCTCTTCGATGAGCAGTTCTTC,CASSVTGLFDEQFF
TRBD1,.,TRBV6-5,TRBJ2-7,TGTGCCAGCAGTCTTACAGGGACAGGGCAAGAGCAGTACTTC,CASSLTGTGQEQYF
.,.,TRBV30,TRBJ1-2,TGTGCCTGGAGTGACCCCCGGACTCACCTTTGGGGCTACACCTTC,CAWSDPRTHLWGYTF
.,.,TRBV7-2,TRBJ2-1,TGTGCCAGCAGCCTACAAGTGGGAGCGGGCGGCGCCTTCTTC,CASSLQVGAGGAFF
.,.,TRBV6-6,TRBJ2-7,TGTGCCAGCAGTTACCGGTCAGGGTACGAGCAGTACTTC,CASSYRSGYEQYF
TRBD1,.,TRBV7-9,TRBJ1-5,TGTGCCAGCAGCCGAGGGGGCTTCGGAGATCAGCCCCAGCATTTT,CASSRGGFGDQPQHF
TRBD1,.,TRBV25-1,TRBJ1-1,TGTGCCAGCACCAGATCCTCGACAGGGGGTGAAGCTTTCTTT,CASTRSSTGGEAFF
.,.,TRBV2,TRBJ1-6,TGTGCCAGCAGGGTTGACATCCATAATTCACCCCTCCACTTT,CASRVDIHNSPLHF
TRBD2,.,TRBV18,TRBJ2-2,TGTGCCAGCTCACCAAGGGGCGGGAGTACGTACACCGGGGAGCTGTTTTTT,CASSPRGGSTYTGELFF
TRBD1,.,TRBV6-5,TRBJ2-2,TGTGCCAGCGAAACAGGGGGCGGAAACACCGGGGAGCTGTTTTTT,CASETGGGNTGELFF
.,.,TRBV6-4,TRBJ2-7,TGTGCCAGCAGTGACTCTTGGGGCAGGTGGGAGCAGTACTTC,CASSDSWGRWEQYF
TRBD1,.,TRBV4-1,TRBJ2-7,TGCGCCAGCAGCGACAGGGGGAGCTCCTACGAGCAGTACTTC,CASSDRGSSYEQYF
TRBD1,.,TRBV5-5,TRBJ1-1,TGTGCCAGCAGCGGGCCGACAGGGTCTACTGAAGCTTTCTTT,CASSGPTGSTEAFF
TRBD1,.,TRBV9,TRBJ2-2,TGTGCCAGCAGCGTAGGAGACAGGGGACTTATGGAGCTGTTTTTT,CASSVGDRGLMELFF
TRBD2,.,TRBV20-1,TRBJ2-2,TGCAGTGTGGGGGGGGACGGGGAGCTGTTTTTT,CSVGGDGELFF
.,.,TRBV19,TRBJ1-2,TGTGCCAGCACCATTACGGGGATCTATGGCTACACCTTC,CASTITGIYGYTF
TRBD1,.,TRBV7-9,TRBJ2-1,TGTGCCAGCAGCGCGGGACAGGGGAACTACAATGAGCAGTTCTTC,CASSAGQGNYNEQFF
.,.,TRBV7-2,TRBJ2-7,TGTGCCAGCAGCATGGGGGGGCTACCCTACGAGCAGTACTTC,CASSMGGLPYEQYF
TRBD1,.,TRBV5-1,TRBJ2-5,TGCGCCAGCAGCTCTTGGACAGGGGGAGAGACCCAGTACTTC,CASSSWTGGETQYF
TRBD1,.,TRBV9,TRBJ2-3,TGTGCCAGCAGCGTAGCAGGGACAGGGTCCTGGGATACGCAGTATTTT,CASSVAGTGSWDTQYF
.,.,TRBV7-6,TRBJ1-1,TGTGCCAGCAGGTTAGACGGTCTTAATTTCCCGAACACTGAAGCTTTCTTT,CASRLDGLNFPNTEAFF
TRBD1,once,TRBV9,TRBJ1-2,TGTGCCAGCAGCGCTGGGACAGGGGGAGGAATTGGCTACACCTTC,CASSAGTGGGIGYTF
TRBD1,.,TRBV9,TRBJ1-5,TGTGCCAGCAGCGGACAGGGGGCGATCAGCAATCAGCCCCAGCATTTT,CASSGQGAISNQPQHF
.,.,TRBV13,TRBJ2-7,TGTGCCAGCAGCTTAGTTGGCAGTGTCTACGAGCAGTACTTC,CASSLVGSVYEQYF
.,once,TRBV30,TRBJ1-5,TGTGCCTGGAACAGAGGCAATCAGCCCCAGCATTTT,CAWNRGNQPQHF
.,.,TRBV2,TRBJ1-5,TGTGCCAGCAGTGCGACAGACGAGAATCAGCCCCAGCATTTT,CASSATDENQPQHF
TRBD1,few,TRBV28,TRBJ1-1,TGTGCCAGCACCCTAACAGGGGCAAAGAACACTGAAGCTTTCTTT,CASTLTGAKNTEAFF
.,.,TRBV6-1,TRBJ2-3,TGTGCCAGCAGTGAAACCCTACTAGACACGCAGTATTTT,CASSETLLDTQYF
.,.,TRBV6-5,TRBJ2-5,TGTGCCAGCAGCCCCACTTTCGGAGTTAGAGAGACCCAGTACTTC,CASSPTFGVRETQYF
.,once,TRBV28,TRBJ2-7,TGTGCCAGCAGATCTCCAGGGTCGGGGCAGTACTTC,CASRSPGSGQYF
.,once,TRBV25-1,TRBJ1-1,TGTGCCAGCAGTCCCCTGTTGGGAGGGTTGACTGAAGCTTTCTTT,CASSPLLGGLTEAFF
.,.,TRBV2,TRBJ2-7,TGTGCCAGCAGTGGTCCCGCAGGTGACCCTTCCCACGAGCAGTACTTC,CASSGPAGDPSHEQYF
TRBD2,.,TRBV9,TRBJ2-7,TGTGCCAGCAGCCCCTCCGGGAGGGTCTACGAGCAGTACTTC,CASSPSGRVYEQYF